The present T cell receptor beta chain was sequenced within a study of T cells after posttransplantation cyclophosphamide. Study conclusions and caveats: Later post-transplant blood repertoires were often dominated by donor CD8+ memory clones.

TCRdb's table, derived via immunoSEQ multiplex PCR, lists solely in-frame clones and lacks some. The table lists about 6,800 clones, over 85% of them singletons. On this clone itself: Its specificity is not known.

The CDR3 runs 15 residues. CDR1 is SGHAT and CDR2 is FQNNGV in the germline V gene. Treatment was busulfan-fludarabine conditioning, a marrow graft, and cyclophosphamide on days +3 and +4. The chain links TRBV11-2 to TRBJ2-5; 7 bases map to TRBD2. The J call may be wrong; the DNA end is better matched by TRBJ2-7. The sequence was collected from a male patient between 60 and 69 years old who received an allogeneic stem cell transplant from a related donor and was CMV-positive. Some T cells may trace back to the graft donor. Material: CD8+ T cells sorted from blood, obtained after allogeneic stem cell transplant with posttransplant cyclophosphamide. Written as DNA, the CDR3 is TGTGCCAGCAGCTCCCCAGGCGGGGGTAGTTACGAGCAGTACTTC. Protein sequence: CASSSPGGGSYEQYF.